One and the same sample provided the 24 T cell receptor beta chains below, sequenced in a study of shared clonotypes between healthy human individuals. The method was immunoSEQ multiplex PCR; TCRdb's version includes in-frame clones alone and lacks a portion of them. The sample contains roughly 2.1 million clones, around 93% of which appear only once. Naive CD8 cells comprised CD45RO-negative, CCR7-positively selected cells, excluding terminally differentiated effector memory CD45RA+ cells. Specimen: naive CD8+ T cells from PBMCs. The source is a man aged 18 to 30 in good health. Some clones in this sample may be carry-over from other donors' samples.

J is TRBJ2-3 and V is TRBV27, with 7 bases fitting TRBD2. The CDR3 covers 14 residues. V shed 2 bases, J shed 4 bases, and the junction held 3 bases outside the gene matches. Looked up from germline, CDR1 is MNHEY and CDR2 is SMNVEV (reference sequence). Here the CDR3 reads CASSLVRGADTQYF. In nucleotides, the CDR3 is TGTGCCAGCAGTTTAGTCCGGGGGGCAGATACGCAGTATTTT.

CDR3 nucleotides: TGTGCCAGCAGCTTAGAGAACAAATCTGGCTACACCTTC. This codes for CASSLENKSGYTF. The gene calls are TRBV7-8 and TRBJ1-2; D is ambiguous. CDR3 length: 13 residues. Per the germline V gene, CDR1 is SGHVS and CDR2 is FQNEAQ. Trimming took off 1 base at V and 7 bases at J, with 10 bases between the two ends.

This chain joins TRBV7-9 and TRBJ2-1, with D possibly matching TRBD2 (5 bases). V was pared by 3 bases and J by 2 bases, with 11 bases between. CDR1 and CDR2 from the germline V gene are SEHNR and FQNEAQ (reference sequence). The CDR3 consists of 15 residues. As DNA, the CDR3 is TGTGCCAGCAGCTTCGGCGGGTCCGCCTACAATGAGCAGTTCTTC. Its protein is CASSFGGSAYNEQFF.

This chain joins TRBV4-1 and TRBJ1-5, with D unclear. Trimming took off 1 base at V and 3 bases at J, with 7 bases between the two ends. The length of the CDR3 is 14 residues. The germline V gene encodes CDR1 MGHRA and CDR2 YSYEKL. CDR3 coding DNA: TGCGCCAGCAGCCAAGTGACATTCAATCAGCCCCAGCATTTT. This sequence encodes CASSQVTFNQPQHF.

This clone is a singleton in its sample. V gene TRBV14 combines with J gene TRBJ1-1; D is ambiguous. Germline CDR1 SGHDN, CDR2 FVKESK. With 6 bases removed from V and 9 bases from J, the gap between germline ends came to 20 bases. This CDR3 is 14 amino acids long. This chain's CDR3 is CASSSEWAGPKAFF. The CDR3 nucleotides read TGTGCCAGCAGTTCCGAGTGGGCAGGCCCTAAAGCTTTCTTT.

This clone came up once. This sequence joins TRBV14 and TRBJ1-2; 10 bases are shared with TRBD1. V was clipped by 6 bases and J by 6 bases; unmatched bases: 1. Germline CDR1 SGHDN, CDR2 FVKESK. CDR3 length: 12 residues. The CDR3 DNA is TGTGCCAGCAGGGGACAGGGGAATGGCTACACCTTC. It yields the protein CASRGQGNGYTF.

The chain uses TRBV28 and TRBJ1-5, with TRBD1 matching over 7 bases. The trim removed 4 bases at V and 3 bases at J, leaving 6 bases unmatched. Per germline, CDR1 MDHEN and CDR2 SYDVKM. This CDR3 is built from 15 residues. In DNA, the CDR3 is TGTGCCAGCAGTTCTGACAGGGAATACAATCAGCCCCAGCATTTT. This codes for CASSSDREYNQPQHF.

V gene TRBV5-1 combines with J gene TRBJ2-7; TRBD2 aligns across 14 bases. CDR1 and CDR2 from the germline V gene are SGHRS and YFSETQ. J gave up 4 bases and V 0 bases, and 12 bases lay outside the gene matches. CDR3 length: 19 amino acids. The CDR3 sequence: CASSLAGLTSGRDPYEQYF. The CDR3 nucleotides are TGCGCCAGCAGCTTGGCCGGGTTGACTAGCGGGAGGGATCCTTACGAGCAGTACTTC.

This sequence joins TRBV5-1 and TRBJ1-3; perhaps TRBD1 as D (6 bases). The CDR3 length is 19 residues. Germline lookup yields CDR1 SGHRS and CDR2 YFSETQ. The ends were cut back, 0 bases at V and 3 bases at J, with 22 bases in the middle. The CDR3 spells CASSLEVLRGGGRGNTIYF. CDR3 DNA: TGCGCCAGCAGCTTGGAGGTTCTCCGAGGGGGTGGTCGTGGAAACACCATATATTTT.

This chain connects TRBV9 to TRBJ2-3; D remains ambiguous. The CDR3 is made up of 14 amino acids. CDR1 and CDR2 from the germline V gene are SGDLS and YYNGEE. V dropped 1 base and J dropped 1 base, with 7 bases sitting between them. In nucleotides, the CDR3 is TGTGCCAGCAGCGTATTACCAGGCACAGATACGCAGTATTTT. This sequence encodes CASSVLPGTDTQYF.

This chain uses TRBV27 with TRBJ1-1, with a possible D match to TRBD1 (5 bases). The V end lost 5 bases, the J end lost 0 bases, and 13 bases lay between the germline ends. The CDR3 extends over 15 amino acids. Germline loops: CDR1 MNHEY, CDR2 SMNVEV (reference sequence). The CDR3 nucleotides read TGTGCCAGCAGTCCGTTTGGGGGAATGAACACTGAAGCTTTCTTT. Protein product: CASSPFGGMNTEAFF.

V gene TRBV9 combines with J gene TRBJ2-5; 8 positions agree with TRBD2. The J segment lost 4 bases and the V segment lost 4 bases, leaving 9 bases of the junction unmatched. Germline V gene data show CDR1 as SGDLS and CDR2 as YYNGEE. CDR3 length: 15 amino acids. This CDR3 reads CASSLGLGTGETQYF. CDR3 DNA: TGTGCCAGCAGCCTGGGACTAGGGACCGGAGAGACCCAGTACTTC. The whole variable domain, remainder taken from reference TRBV9 and TRBJ2-5, is DSGVTQTPKHLITATGQRVTLRCSPRSGDLSVYWYQQSLDQGLQFLIQYYNGEERAKGNILERFSAQQFPDLHSELNLSSLELGDSALYFCASSLGLGTGETQYFGPGTRLLVL.

The chain combines TRBV18 with TRBJ2-1, with D hard to call. The CDR3 extends over 10 amino acids. The germline gives CDR1 KGHSH, CDR2 LQKENI. Trimming pared 8 bases from V and 5 bases from J, leaving 4 bases between. The CDR3 sequence is CASHDNEQFF. DNA of the CDR3: TGTGCCAGCCATGACAATGAGCAGTTCTTC.

This clone has only one observation. The chain uses TRBV19 and TRBJ1-5; D is undetermined. Trimming cost V 2 bases and J 3 bases, with 23 bases left between them. CDR1 is LNHDA and CDR2 is SQIVND in the germline V gene (reference sequence). The CDR3 covers 19 residues. The CDR3 is CASSIKSIDNSPINQPQHF. Written as DNA, the CDR3 is TGTGCCAGTAGTATAAAATCCATTGATAATTCCCCGATCAATCAGCCCCAGCATTTT.

This chain uses TRBV4-3 with TRBJ2-1, with D possibly being TRBD2 (5 bases). Trimming pared 1 base from V and 7 bases from J, leaving 14 bases between. Germline CDR1 and CDR2: LGHNA and YSLEER. This CDR3 is 15 amino acids long. The CDR3 loop is CASSQGSATGNEQFF. CDR3 bases: TGCGCCAGCAGCCAAGGGTCCGCAACGGGGAATGAGCAGTTCTTC.

This clone has only one observation. The genes are TRBV7-8 and TRBJ2-7; D may be TRBD2 (6 bases). The CDR3 is 14 residues long. Germline V lookup: CDR1 SGHVS, CDR2 FQNEAQ. The V and J ends lost 4 bases and 3 bases respectively, with 13 bases between them. CDR3 protein: CASSYLGSFYEQYF. CDR3 nucleotide sequence: TGTGCCAGCAGCTATCTCGGGAGTTTCTACGAGCAGTACTTC. The whole variable domain, filled in from reference TRBV7-8 and TRBJ2-7, reads GAGVSQSPRYKVAKRGQDVALRCDPISGHVSLFWYQQALGQGPEFLTYFQNEAQLDKSGLPSDRFFAERPEGSVSTLKIQRTQQEDSAVYLCASSYLGSFYEQYFGPGTRLTVT.

This clone came up once. The V gene is TRBV27, the J gene TRBJ2-7; 9 nucleotides match TRBD1. The germline CDR1 and CDR2 sequences are MNHEY and SMNVEV (reference sequence). This CDR3 region has 15 residues. V lost 6 bases to trimming and J lost 3 bases; unmatched junction nucleotides: 9. The CDR3 loop reads CASRNRGPNYYEQYF. The CDR3 DNA follows: TGTGCCAGCAGGAACAGGGGGCCGAACTACTACGAGCAGTACTTC.

CDR3: CASSQLISTGELFF. Written as DNA, the CDR3 is TGTGCCAGCAGCCAACTAATTAGCACCGGGGAGCTGTTTTTT. The rearrangement uses TRBV4-2 and TRBJ2-2; no firm D call. Trimming cost V 2 bases and J 4 bases, with 8 bases left between them. There are 14 residues in the CDR3. Germline V gives CDR1 LGHNA, CDR2 YNFKEQ.

The V call is TRBV10-1, the J call TRBJ2-1; D call uncertain. This CDR3 has 16 amino acids. V lost 0 bases to trimming and J lost 4 bases, with 13 bases between them. Germline-derived CDR1 and CDR2 are WNHNN and SYGVQD (reference sequence). The CDR3 sequence: CASSESQLNLYNEQFF. Here the CDR3 DNA reads TGCGCCAGCAGTGAGTCCCAGCTAAACCTTTACAATGAGCAGTTCTTC.

The chain uses TRBV11-2 and TRBJ2-1, with 7 bases fitting TRBD1. The CDR3 extends over 16 amino acids. CDR1 SGHAT and CDR2 FQNNGV come from the germline V gene. V shed 1 base, J shed 6 bases, and the junction held 9 bases outside the gene matches. CDR3 sequence reads: CASSLVLRGRFNEQFF. The CDR3 DNA reads as TGTGCCAGCAGCTTAGTTTTGAGGGGGCGGTTCAATGAGCAGTTCTTC.

The gene calls are TRBV6-5 and TRBJ1-1; no definite D call. V was clipped by 0 bases and J by 1 base, with 12 bases between them. The CDR3 totals 16 residues. The germline V gene encodes CDR1 MNHEY and CDR2 SVGAGI. The CDR3 sequence is CASSYSTSRKNTEAFF. In DNA form, the CDR3 reads TGTGCCAGCAGTTACTCGACCTCGAGAAAGAACACTGAAGCTTTCTTT.

The gene calls are TRBV19 and TRBJ2-3; 7 bases map to TRBD1. Germline CDR1 LNHDA, CDR2 SQIVND (reference sequence). Trimming cost V 5 bases and J 6 bases; bases outside gene matches: 17. The CDR3 loop spans 17 amino acids. The CDR3 nucleotides read TGTGCCAGTAGTCTCCCAGGCGAGGGGGCGCTTCTCGATACGCAGTATTTT. Translation gives CASSLPGEGALLDTQYF.

This clone was seen once. The chain combines TRBV9 with TRBJ2-3; D tentatively fits TRBD1 or TRBD2 (5 bases each). The germline V gene has CDR1 SGDLS and CDR2 YYNGEE. The CDR3 covers 13 residues. The ends were cut back, 3 bases at V and 4 bases at J, with 9 bases in the middle. This CDR3 reads CASSGGSSDTQYF. CDR3 DNA sequence: TGTGCCAGCAGCGGGGGGAGCTCAGATACGCAGTATTTT.

The chain employs TRBV6-1 and TRBJ2-7; 9 bases fit TRBD2. This CDR3 has 15 residues. Germline V CDR1 and CDR2: MNHNS, SASEGT. The J segment lost 2 bases and the V segment lost 5 bases, leaving 7 bases of the junction unmatched. CDR3 DNA: TGTGCCAGCAGTCCCTTAGCGGGAGCGCCCTACGAGCAGTACTTC. It specifies CASSPLAGAPYEQYF.